What follows is one TCR beta chain and its context. Primed by a sample-barcoded 5' primer and a J-beta primer mix, a second PCR proceeded for about 6 to 11 cycles. TCRdb re-analysed the 5' RACE reads in MiXCR, keeping a single row per CDR3 protein. The data show under 2,000,000 distinct CDR3 sequences, roughly 49% seen once. This specimen comes from a study of blood T cells in healthy people across ages. The germline gives CDR1 SNHLY, CDR2 FYNNEI. Deletions cut 2 bases from V and 5 bases from J, with 9 bases between. This CDR3 is 13 amino acids long. Sequencing was performed on blood. The chain employs TRBV2 and TRBJ1-1, with D maybe TRBD1 (5 bases). This sequence originates from a woman in her 40s in good health. The CDR3 loop reads CASSEQGRTEAFF. The CDR3 region has the DNA TGTGCCAGCAGTGAACAGGGAAGAACTGAAGCTTTCTTT.